Listed here are 9 T cell receptor beta chains from one sample, sequenced in a study of T cell responses to AZD1222 COVID-19 vaccine. TCRdb keeps only in-frame clones here, not all; method: immunoSEQ multiplex PCR. Here the sample spans roughly 120,000 clones, 70% to 90% being singletons. The source was peripheral blood, collected on day 0 of MenACWY control vaccination. The receptor source for this set is an adult in good health.

This chain links TRBV11-1 with TRBJ2-7; D is ambiguous. Germline lookup yields CDR1 SGHAT and CDR2 FQDESV (reference sequence). The germline V and J ends were trimmed by 5 bases and 2 bases, with 4 bases remaining between them. The CDR3 totals 11 residues. The chain's CDR3 is CASSRAYEQYF. CDR3 DNA: TGTGCCAGCAGCCGGGCCTACGAGCAGTACTTC.

The rearrangement joins TRBV10-3 to TRBJ2-6; no definite D call. The CDR3 has 12 residues. The germline V gene encodes CDR1 ENHRY and CDR2 SYGVKD. Trimming left V 10 bases short and J 2 bases short, with 6 bases between. The CDR3 coding sequence is TGTGCCAACTCCGCTGGGGCCAACGTCCTGACTTTC. Its translation is CANSAGANVLTF.

This clone was recorded once. V and J are TRBV28 and TRBJ2-2; D might be TRBD1 (5 bases). CDR3 size: 15 residues. V dropped 3 bases and J dropped 4 bases, with 12 bases sitting between them. CDR1 and CDR2 from the germline V gene are MDHEN and SYDVKM. As DNA, the CDR3 is TGTGCCAGCAGTTTGGCCAGGGCAGGCACCGGGGAGCTGTTTTTT. Translation: CASSLARAGTGELFF.

The chain carries TRBV5-6 and TRBJ2-2; 12 bases agree with TRBD1. Trimming removed 0 bases from V and 6 bases from J; junction bases left unmatched: 9. The CDR3 totals 18 residues. The germline gives CDR1 SGHDT, CDR2 YYEEEE. This CDR3 reads CASSLVVWDRGQSGELFF. The CDR3 DNA sequence: TGTGCCAGCAGCTTGGTGGTGTGGGACAGGGGGCAATCCGGGGAGCTGTTTTTT.

The V call is TRBV6-5, the J call TRBJ2-7, with D uncertain. Looked up from germline, CDR1 is MNHEY and CDR2 is SVGAGI. This CDR3 has 10 residues. With 5 bases removed from V and 8 bases from J, the gap between germline ends came to 7 bases. The CDR3 reads CASSNGKQYF. CDR3 nucleotides: TGTGCCAGCAGTAATGGGAAGCAGTACTTC.

The chain combines TRBV2 with TRBJ2-1; D remains unclear. The CDR3 length is 15 residues. The V end was cut by 7 bases, the J end by 0 bases, with 13 bases between. Per germline, CDR1 SNHLY and CDR2 FYNNEI. This CDR3 is CASTIWADSYNEQFF. The CDR3 DNA reads TGTGCCAGCACCATTTGGGCGGACTCCTACAATGAGCAGTTCTTC.

V gene TRBV11-2 combines with J gene TRBJ2-3; no reliable D call. This CDR3 is built from 18 residues. V gave up 5 bases and J gave up 1 base, with 22 bases separating them. Germline V gene data show CDR1 as SGHAT and CDR2 as FQNNGV. The CDR3 DNA follows: TGTGCCAGCAGCCCAGACCCCCCTCTAGTGCTAGGCACAGATACGCAGTATTTT. It encodes CASSPDPPLVLGTDTQYF.

This clone occurred a few times. V is TRBV7-9 and J is TRBJ1-5; 7 bases fit TRBD1. V gave up 5 bases and J gave up 4 bases; unmatched junction bases: 5. This CDR3 is built from 14 residues. The germline CDR1 and CDR2 sequences are SEHNR and FQNEAQ (reference sequence). For the CDR3, the DNA is TGTGCCAGCAGCCTACAGGGGTTGAATCAGCCCCAGCATTTT. Translating gives CASSLQGLNQPQHF.

The genes are TRBV19 and TRBJ2-5; a weak D match, TRBD1 (5 bases). Germline V gene data show CDR1 as LNHDA and CDR2 as SQIVND (reference sequence). V was shortened by 1 base and J by 5 bases, with 8 bases between the two germline ends. The CDR3 has 13 amino acids. The CDR3: CASSIAKGETQYF. CDR3 bases: TGTGCCAGTAGTATAGCCAAGGGGGAGACCCAGTACTTC.